This T cell receptor beta chain was sequenced for a study of T cell responses to AZD1222 COVID-19 vaccine (dated by TCRdb to the early 2020s). Background on the whole study: A total of about 230 trial participants underwent TCR sequencing, of whom 207 received two doses of AZD1222 and around 26 received two doses of the MenACWY control vaccine. Trial participants were enrolled by age into subgroups of 18-55, 56-69 and 70-plus years, and around 150, 29 and 61 TCR-sequenced participants, respectively, were included in these subgroups. The paper's findings and limits, for the study overall: Participants were mostly white British and included more females than males, and it was suggested by the authors that clonal diversity may have been underestimated. Vaccine-associated CD4 TCRs spanned the whole spike protein, with dominant responses in regions 160-218 and 743-854. After two AZD1222 doses, spike-specific TCR breadth and depth were significantly higher than at day 0 and than in MenACWY recipients. Only five or six AZD1222 recipients were SARS-CoV-2 seropositive at baseline, limiting conclusions about previously exposed vaccinees. No day 14 peak-response samples were available, so repertoires were characterized only after the peak T cell response. Nearly half of unique spike-specific TCRs reportedly recognized epitopes outside regions mutated in the B.1.351 and B.1.1.7 variants. In the small 56-69-year group, the increase in depth fell short of significance, most likely because of low power.

This clone was seen a few times. Its antigen specificity is not known. Nothing much larger sits one base from this clone, and base qualities are not available. The CDR3 regions of human TCRbeta chains were analyzed by immunosequencing. The paper's processing steps were these. Repertoire TCRs were checked for matches against a reference library of SARS-CoV-2-specific TCRs that had been generated using the MIRA antigen-specificity platform. Breadth meant the fraction of unique TCRs that were SARS-CoV-2-associated, whereas depth meant the fraction of total T cells that were SARS-CoV-2-associated. Using the MIRA data, every spike-specific TCR was mapped to the spike region that the TCR reacted to and assigned to either a CD4 or a CD8 class. Log10-transformed breadth and depth values were compared by one-way ANOVA with Sidak's multiple comparisons tests. TCRdb re-hosts the immuneACCESS table, in-frame sequences only. Its copies lack some clones; in the studies checked, an unresolved V gene accounts for under half of them, and the cause for the rest is not known. The DNA was the basis for D and trimming; V, J and clone size are from that table. This sample lists around 66,000 clones; 88% were detected once. Clones ranked in the top ten supply more than 4.5% of the sample.

The time point label on this specimen signifies: about 28 days (+/-7) after the second vaccine dose. The sample's treatment or condition label, decoded: meningococcal conjugate vaccine given as trial control. Samples from vaccinated people were obtained from the UK trials COV001 and COV002, which included a single-blind randomized controlled phase 2/3 trial of AZD1222 (ChAdOx1 nCoV-19) in healthy adults. Trial participant PBMC samples were collected at day 0 and day 28 after the second dose for TCRbeta chain sequencing. There are 18 amino acids in the CDR3, from cysteine to phenylalanine inclusive. Of all the DNA, just the CDR3 is kept, 54 bases in frame from base 1. As encoded in the germline V gene, CDR1 is MNHEY while CDR2 is SVGEGT. The junction shows trimming of 7 bases on V and 8 bases on J, plus 32 bases between the germline ends.

This sample comprised peripheral blood, obtained 28 days after the second dose of the MenACWY control vaccine. This clonotype originated in an adult who received the MenACWY meningococcal vaccine as a control. The chain is assembled from TRBV6-2 or TRBV6-3 and TRBJ1-1, and the D gene may be TRBD1, 6 bases matching. The CDR3 sequence is CASTPRPSAGRTAGEAFF. The DNA is TGTGCCAGCACCCCCCGCCCCTCTGCGGGACGGACAGCGGGGGAAGCTTTCTTT.